This T cell receptor (beta chain) derives from a study of T cell repertoires in cytomegalovirus infection. Study as a whole: The public TCR beta signatures pointed to both CMV infection and matching HLA type.

The CDR3 loop spans 14 amino acids. Per germline, CDR1 MDHEN and CDR2 SYDVKM. V gave up 0 bases and J gave up 3 bases, with 9 bases separating them. This clonotype was seen a single time. Its antigen is unidentified. From the reads, TCRdb called clonotypes with MiXCR, one entry per CDR3 protein. Of hundreds of thousands of distinct CDR3 sequences listed, about a third are singletons. The TCR was taken from a human donor in good health (CMV status not recorded). Some clones in this sample may be carry-over from other donors' samples. The sample in question was cultured CD8+ T cells from PBMCs, obtained from culture after CMV antigen stimulation. This rearrangement joins TRBV28 to TRBJ2-7; D might be TRBD1 or TRBD2, each matching 5 bases. The CDR3 bases are TGTGCCAGCAGTTTATGGGGGGACCGCTACGAGCAGTACTTC. This codes for CASSLWGDRYEQYF.